This TCR beta chain stems from a study of blood T cell repertoires in COVID-19. Study in general: Sites in the United States, Italy and Spain provided acute and convalescent COVID-19 samples. The cDNA or gDNA used as material had been derived from T cells, B-cell-depleted T cells, or PBMCs.

Original analysis: Estimates of nucleated cell counts were drawn from the amplification of reference gene primers. The method was immunoSEQ multiplex PCR; TCRdb's version includes in-frame clones alone and lacks a portion of them. V and J calls and clone size come straight from that table; D and trimming were deduced from the DNA. In the table there are 250,000 or so clones, about 87% of which are singletons. Followed over time, Seattle patients had been enrolled while infection was active. This receptor was identified in a woman under 40 with COVID-19, enrolled during active disease. Sample: peripheral blood.

The CDR3 loop reads CASSAQQGARGYGYTF. The DNA of the CDR3 is TGTGCCAGCAGCGCCCAACAGGGGGCCAGGGGATATGGCTACACCTTC. The V and J genes are TRBV5-6 and TRBJ1-2, with 9 nucleotides matching TRBD1. The junction had 12 bases not matched to a gene; V was cut back by 4 bases and J by 5 bases. This CDR3 is built from 16 residues. Germline-derived CDR1 and CDR2 are SGHDT and YYEEEE.